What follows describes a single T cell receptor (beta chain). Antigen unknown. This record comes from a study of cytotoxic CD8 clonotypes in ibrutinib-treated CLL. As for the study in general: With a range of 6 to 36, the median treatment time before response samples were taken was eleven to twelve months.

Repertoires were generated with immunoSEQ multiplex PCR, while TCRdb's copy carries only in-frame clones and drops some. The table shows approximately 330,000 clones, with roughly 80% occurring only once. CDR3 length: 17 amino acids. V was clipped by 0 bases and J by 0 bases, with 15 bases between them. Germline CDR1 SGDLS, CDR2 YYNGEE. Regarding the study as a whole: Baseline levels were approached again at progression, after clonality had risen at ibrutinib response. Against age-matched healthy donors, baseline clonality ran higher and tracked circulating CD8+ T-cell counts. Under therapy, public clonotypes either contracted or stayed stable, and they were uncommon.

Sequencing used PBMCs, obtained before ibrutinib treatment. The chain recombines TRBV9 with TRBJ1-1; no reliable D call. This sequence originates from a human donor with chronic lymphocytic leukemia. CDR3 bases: TGTGCCAGCAGCGTAGCCCCCGACATGATAATGAACACTGAAGCTTTCTTT. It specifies CASSVAPDMIMNTEAFF.